This TCR beta chain is drawn from a study of PD-1 blockade in classical Hodgkin lymphoma. The trim removed 1 base at V and 6 bases at J, leaving 8 bases unmatched. Per germline, CDR1 MDHEN and CDR2 SYDVKM. The CDR3 length is 15 residues. Assay: immunoSEQ multiplex PCR; the TCRdb copy retains only in-frame clones and omits some. The sample holds 30,000 or so clones, 85% seen once. Turning to this clone: Its antigen is not identified.

All the patients suffered relapse after autologous stem cell transplantation, and brentuximab vedotin exposure differed. Magnetic negative selection of thawed PBMCs was the method by which CD4+ T cells were purified. General study findings and limits: Patients who initiated nivolumab within 1 year of ASCT were excluded. Unlike CD8+ TCR diversity, which did not rise significantly by C4D1, CD4+ TCR diversity did.

The TCR sequence derives from a human donor with classical Hodgkin lymphoma. Specimen: CD4+ T cells from blood, collected at baseline. The chain joins TRBV28 to TRBJ1-2; 7 bases map to TRBD1. Here the CDR3 reads CASSLSGMTGNGYTF. The CDR3 bases are TGTGCCAGCAGTTTATCGGGTATGACAGGGAATGGCTACACCTTC.